Presented here are 30 T cell receptor beta chains from one specimen sequenced in a study of T cell responses to AZD1222 COVID-19 vaccine. Profiling relied on immunoSEQ multiplex PCR, and the TCRdb table lists in-frame clones only, not all of them. The table has 70,000 to 90,000 clones, approximately 85% seen once. The specimen comprised peripheral blood, sampled on day 0 of AZD1222 vaccination. Receptor source: an adult in good health.

V and J are TRBV18 and TRBJ1-2; D remains ambiguous. The CDR3 runs to 15 residues. V gave up 1 base and J gave up 8 bases, with 17 bases separating them. The germline V gene has CDR1 KGHSH and CDR2 LQKENI. The CDR3 DNA reads TGTGCCAGCTCACCACGACAAGGCGTCATGGAGGGCTACACCTTC. Translating it yields CASSPRQGVMEGYTF.

This chain links TRBV3-1 (or the pseudogene TRBV3-2) with TRBJ2-5; D gene unclear. Looked up from germline, CDR1 is LGHDT and CDR2 is YNNKEL (reference sequence). CDR3 size: 12 residues. V shed 4 bases and J shed 5 bases, with 8 bases lying between them. The CDR3 sequence is CASSRPTETQYF. The CDR3 nucleotides are TGTGCCAGCAGCCGACCAACTGAGACCCAGTACTTC.

The chain carries TRBV10-3 and TRBJ2-1, with D perhaps TRBD2 (6 bases). CDR1 ENHRY and CDR2 SYGVKD come from the germline V gene. This CDR3 spans 14 amino acids. Deletions cut 4 bases from V and 1 base from J, with 8 bases between. The CDR3 spells CAISVRGSYNEQFF. The DNA for the CDR3 is TGTGCCATCAGTGTCCGGGGGTCCTACAATGAGCAGTTCTTC.

This clone is labeled as medium-sized. The chain recombines TRBV4-1 with TRBJ1-1; D not resolved. V shed 1 base and J shed 1 base, with 13 bases lying between them. CDR3 length: 16 residues. Germline assignment: CDR1 MGHRA and CDR2 YSYEKL. DNA of the CDR3: TGCGCCAGCAGCCAAGGCCCCCTCGACGGGAACACTGAAGCTTTCTTT. Its protein product is CASSQGPLDGNTEAFF.

The chain has TRBV28 and TRBJ2-1, with TRBD1 identical over 7 bases. The CDR3 runs 13 residues. The V and J ends lost 6 bases and 9 bases, in that order; junction bases with no gene match: 8. Germline V gene data show CDR1 as MDHEN and CDR2 as SYDVKM. CDR3 residues: CASRSTGVREQFF. The CDR3 region has the DNA TGTGCCAGCAGGTCCACAGGGGTCCGTGAGCAGTTCTTC. Full variable domain (remainder filled in from reference TRBV28 and TRBJ2-1): DVKVTQSSRYLVKRTGEKVFLECVQDMDHENMFWYRQDPGLGLRLIYFSYDVKMKEKGDIPEGYSVSREKKERFSLILESASTNQTSMYLCASRSTGVREQFFGPGTRLTVL.

The chain has TRBV5-6 and TRBJ2-7; weak D call: TRBD1 (5 bases). V was cut by 0 bases and J by 3 bases, with 16 bases left in between. The CDR3 runs 16 residues. The germline CDR1 and CDR2 sequences are SGHDT and YYEEEE. The CDR3 loop reads CASSLGGRVVGYEQYF. The DNA of the CDR3 is TGTGCCAGCAGCTTGGGGGGCAGGGTTGTAGGCTACGAGCAGTACTTC. The full variable domain, in which reference TRBV5-6 and TRBJ2-7 provide the parts outside the CDR3, is DAGVTQSPTHLIKTRGQQVTLRCSPKSGHDTVSWYQQALGQGPQFIFQYYEEEERQRGNFPDRFSGHQFPNYSSELNVNALLLGDSALYLCASSLGGRVVGYEQYFGPGTRLTVT.

The CDR3: CASSEIRGELFF. The CDR3 nucleotides are TGTGCCAGCAGTGAAATCCGAGGGGAGCTGTTTTTT. The chain has TRBV27 and TRBJ2-2, with D hard to call. Germline-derived CDR1 and CDR2 are MNHEY and SMNVEV (reference sequence). The CDR3 extends over 12 amino acids. Trimming took off 5 bases at V and 8 bases at J, with 9 bases between the two ends.

This clone has just a few counts. This sequence joins TRBV4-1 and TRBJ2-3, with TRBD2 matching 9 bases. This CDR3 region has 16 residues. V trimming: 0 bases; J trimming: 2 bases; junction bases outside the gene matches: 3. Looked up from germline, CDR1 is MGHRA and CDR2 is YSYEKL. The CDR3 coding sequence is TGCGCCAGCAGCCAAGATAGCGGGGGCCTCACAGATACGCAGTATTTT. Amino acids: CASSQDSGGLTDTQYF.

The chain uses TRBV6-1 and TRBJ2-7; possible D gene TRBD1, 6 bases. The CDR3 is 17 amino acids. From germline, CDR1 is MNHNS and CDR2 SASEGT. Deletions cut 1 base from V and 1 base from J, with 17 bases between. CDR3 protein: CASSEGRWTASSYEQYF. The DNA of the CDR3 is TGTGCCAGCAGTGAAGGTCGCTGGACAGCATCGTCCTACGAGCAGTACTTC.

The sample holds a few counts of this clone. The CDR3 reads CASRPGTDYYEQYF. CDR3 DNA: TGTGCCAGCAGGCCCGGGACAGATTACTACGAGCAGTACTTC. The chain employs TRBV28 and TRBJ2-7, with TRBD1 matching over 7 bases. Germline-derived CDR1 and CDR2 are MDHEN and SYDVKM. J gave up 3 bases and V 6 bases, and 8 bases lay outside the gene matches. The CDR3 is made up of 14 amino acids.

This clone was observed a single time. The CDR3 region is CASSRPGTSKRQETQYF. The DNA for the CDR3 is TGTGCCAGCAGCCGGCCCGGGACTAGCAAGAGGCAAGAGACCCAGTACTTC. The rearrangement joins TRBV7-9 to TRBJ2-5, with 9 bases matching TRBD2. Germline V lookup: CDR1 SEHNR, CDR2 FQNEAQ (reference sequence). After removal of 5 bases from V and 2 bases from J, the junction contained 12 bases not matched to a gene. The CDR3 consists of 17 residues.

The rearrangement uses TRBV10-2 and TRBJ1-2, with D hard to call. V was clipped by 3 bases and J by 4 bases, with 6 bases between them. The CDR3 is 12 residues long. Germline V lookup: CDR1 WSHSY, CDR2 SAAADI. In DNA, the CDR3 is TGCGCCAGCAGTGACAGGCTCTATGGCTACACCTTC. Translation: CASSDRLYGYTF.

V is TRBV11-2 and J is TRBJ2-3; 8 bases align to TRBD2. The CDR3 contains 17 residues. Unmatched junction bases numbered 11, after V lost 3 bases and J lost 3 bases. Germline CDR1 is SGHAT and CDR2 is FQNNGV. CDR3 bases: TGTGCCAGCAGCTTGGGGGCCGGGACTAGGACTACAGATACGCAGTATTTT. Its translation is CASSLGAGTRTTDTQYF.

V and J are TRBV7-2 and TRBJ2-7, with a tentative D call TRBD1 (5 bases). CDR1 is SGHTA, CDR2 FQGNSA, per germline. The CDR3 spans 14 residues. The V end lost 5 bases, the J end lost 0 bases, and 11 bases lay between the germline ends. CDR3 amino acids: CASSTHRSSYEQYF. DNA of the CDR3: TGTGCCAGCAGCACACACAGGTCCTCCTACGAGCAGTACTTC.

Judged by abundance, this clone is medium-sized. This chain uses TRBV28 with TRBJ1-1, with D hard to call. Between the trimmed V and J ends, which lost 3 bases and 8 bases, there was a span of 7 bases. Per the germline V gene, CDR1 is MDHEN and CDR2 is SYDVKM. This CDR3 is built from 11 residues. The CDR3 reads CASSFFEEAFF. CDR3 in DNA: TGTGCCAGCAGTTTTTTCGAAGAAGCTTTCTTT.

The chain is built from TRBV18 and TRBJ1-1; D is uncertain. CDR1 is KGHSH, CDR2 LQKENI, per germline. CDR3 length: 16 amino acids. V was clipped by 0 bases and J by 2 bases, with 13 bases between them. The CDR3 here is CASSPPVLLGNTEAFF. The CDR3 DNA reads as TGTGCCAGCTCACCACCGGTACTACTGGGAAACACTGAAGCTTTCTTT.

In its sample, this clone was seen a few times. The J gene is TRBJ2-2, the V gene TRBV29-1, with 12 bases matching TRBD1. The CDR3 has 18 amino acids. Germline loops: CDR1 SQVTM, CDR2 ANQGSEA. V dropped 4 bases and J dropped 4; count of bases not matched to a gene: 13. The CDR3 loop reads CSVGAGTGGAQPTGELFF. The DNA for the CDR3 is TGCAGCGTTGGTGCCGGGACAGGGGGCGCCCAACCCACCGGGGAGCTGTTTTTT.

The V call is TRBV30, the J call TRBJ1-5; D is unresolved. The CDR3 extends over 14 amino acids. V was shortened by 5 bases and J by 0 bases, with 11 bases between the two germline ends. CDR1 and CDR2 (germline): GTSNPN, SVGIG (reference sequence). The DNA for the CDR3 is TGTGCCTGGGCCTCAGGCGTTAGCAATCAGCCCCAGCATTTT. Translating gives CAWASGVSNQPQHF. The whole variable domain, remainder taken from reference TRBV30 and TRBJ1-5, is SQTIHQWPATLVQPVGSPLSLECTVEGTSNPNLYWYRQAAGRGLQLLFYSVGIGQISSEVPQNLSASRPQDRQFILSSKKLLLSDSGFYLCAWASGVSNQPQHFGDGTRLSIL.

Only one count was recorded for this clone. This chain joins TRBV19 and TRBJ1-2, with 7 bases aligning to TRBD1. The germline CDR1 and CDR2 sequences are LNHDA and SQIVND (reference sequence). The CDR3 spans 11 residues. The V gene end was trimmed by 7 bases and the J gene end by 12 bases; junction bases not matched to a gene: 8. DNA for the CDR3: TGTGCCAGTAACAGGGGTTTGACGAACACCTTC. Amino acids: CASNRGLTNTF.

The V and J genes are TRBV5-6 and TRBJ1-3; TRBD1 aligns across 7 bases. The CDR3 extends over 14 amino acids. The germline V gene has CDR1 SGHDT and CDR2 YYEEEE. V was pared by 0 bases and J by 6 bases, with 3 bases of the junction left unmatched. Written as DNA, the CDR3 is TGTGCCAGCAGCTTGGGGGACAGCAAAAACACCATATATTTT. It yields the protein CASSLGDSKNTIYF.

The chain uses TRBV5-1 and TRBJ2-7, with 8 nucleotides matching TRBD1. Germline trimming cut 5 bases from V and 7 bases from J; bases unmatched to any gene: 11. Germline-derived CDR1 and CDR2 are SGHRS and YFSETQ. This CDR3 has 14 amino acids. CDR3 protein: CASRYGTGSGEQYF. In DNA, the CDR3 is TGCGCCAGCAGATATGGGACAGGATCTGGGGAGCAGTACTTC. Looking up the rest from reference TRBV5-1 and TRBJ2-7 gives the full variable domain: KAGVTQTPRYLIKTRGQQVTLSCSPISGHRSVSWYQQTPGQGLQFLFEYFSETQRNKGNFPGRFSGRQFSNSRSEMNVSTLELGDSALYLCASRYGTGSGEQYFGPGTRLTVT.

The chain combines TRBV25-1 with TRBJ1-2; D uncertain. The germline CDR1 and CDR2 sequences are MGHDK and SYGVNS. CDR3 size: 13 residues. V gave up 5 bases and J gave up 2 bases, with 9 bases separating them. In nucleotides, the CDR3 is TGTGCCAGCAGTAGGGCAGCCAACTATGGCTACACCTTC. Its protein product is CASSRAANYGYTF.

The chain has TRBV6-6 and TRBJ1-2, with D hard to call. Looked up from germline, CDR1 is MNHNY and CDR2 is SVGAGI (reference sequence). This CDR3 has 17 amino acids. V gave up 5 bases and J gave up 2 bases, with 21 bases separating them. The CDR3 reads CASSPILGGSSNYGYTF. For the CDR3, the DNA is TGTGCCAGCAGTCCGATCCTAGGTGGGAGCTCCAACTATGGCTACACCTTC.

This clone was recorded only once. The chain is built from TRBV28 and TRBJ1-1; D call uncertain. The CDR3 is 14 residues long. The germline V and J ends were trimmed by 7 bases and 1 base, with 13 bases remaining between them. Germline V gene data show CDR1 as MDHEN and CDR2 as SYDVKM. CDR3 sequence reads: CASTAIQANTEAFF. The CDR3 coding sequence is TGTGCCAGCACCGCTATTCAGGCGAACACTGAAGCTTTCTTT.

The chain combines TRBV11-3 with TRBJ1-1; D not resolved. Trimming removed 2 bases at V and 5 bases at J, with 9 bases between. The germline V gene has CDR1 SGHNT and CDR2 YENEEA. There are 13 residues in the CDR3. DNA of the CDR3: TGTGCCAGCAGCTTATGGGCGGAAACTGAAGCTTTCTTT. This gives the protein CASSLWAETEAFF.

The rearrangement uses TRBV5-4 and TRBJ2-5; D unclear. The CDR3 runs 11 residues. Germline V gene sequence: CDR1 SGHNT, CDR2 YYREEE (reference sequence). Trimming shortened V by 2 bases and J by 4 bases, and 3 bases separated the two germline ends. DNA of the CDR3: TGTGCCAGCAGCTTACTAGAGACCCAGTACTTC. Its translation: CASSLLETQYF.

This clone was seen only once. The chain carries TRBV7-9 and TRBJ2-2; D unresolved. Trimming left V 0 bases short and J 2 bases short, with 4 bases between. From germline, CDR1 is SEHNR and CDR2 FQNEAQ (reference sequence). CDR3 size: 14 residues. CDR3 sequence reads: CASSLAGNTGELFF. CDR3 DNA sequence: TGTGCCAGCAGCTTAGCCGGTAACACCGGGGAGCTGTTTTTT.

The CDR3 sequence: CASSLVSGSHEQYF. CDR3 sequence (DNA): TGTGCCAGCAGTTTGGTTAGCGGGAGCCACGAGCAGTACTTC. The chain uses TRBV27 and TRBJ2-7; TRBD2 aligns across 9 bases. V shed 3 bases and J 5 bases; nucleotides not matched to a gene: 5. The CDR3 consists of 14 residues. Germline CDR1 reads MNHEY; CDR2 reads SMNVEV (reference sequence).

V is TRBV5-1 and J is TRBJ1-2; D remains ambiguous. Trimming took off 2 bases at V and 4 bases at J, with 9 bases between the two ends. The CDR3 length is 13 residues. Germline assignment: CDR1 SGHRS and CDR2 YFSETQ. This CDR3 is CASSFQESYGYTF. CDR3 DNA: TGCGCCAGCAGCTTCCAGGAGTCCTATGGCTACACCTTC.

V gene TRBV6-1 combines with J gene TRBJ1-1; TRBD1 aligns across 10 bases. The CDR3 consists of 13 residues. Germline V gene lookup returns CDR1 MNHNS and CDR2 SASEGT. V lost 11 bases to trimming and J lost 3 bases; unmatched junction nucleotides: 6. Here the CDR3 reads CAGTGEEYTEAFF. The CDR3 DNA reads as TGTGCCGGGACAGGGGAGGAGTACACTGAAGCTTTCTTT.